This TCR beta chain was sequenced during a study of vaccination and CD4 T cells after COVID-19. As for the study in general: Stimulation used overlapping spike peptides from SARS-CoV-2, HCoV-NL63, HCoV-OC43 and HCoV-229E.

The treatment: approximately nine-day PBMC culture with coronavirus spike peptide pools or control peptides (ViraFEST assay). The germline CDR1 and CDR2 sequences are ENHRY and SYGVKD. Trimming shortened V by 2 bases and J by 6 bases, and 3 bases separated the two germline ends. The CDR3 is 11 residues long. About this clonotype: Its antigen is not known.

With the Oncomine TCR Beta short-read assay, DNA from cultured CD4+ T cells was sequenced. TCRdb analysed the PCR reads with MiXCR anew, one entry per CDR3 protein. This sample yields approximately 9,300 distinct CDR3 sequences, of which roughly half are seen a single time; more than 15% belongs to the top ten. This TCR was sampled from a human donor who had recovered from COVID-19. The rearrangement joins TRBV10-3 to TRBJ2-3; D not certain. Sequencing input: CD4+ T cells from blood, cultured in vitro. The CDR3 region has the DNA TGTGCCATCAGTGAGAGGGATACGCAGTATTTT. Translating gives CAISERDTQYF.